This T cell receptor (beta chain) came from a study of blood T cells in healthy people across ages. Next came a second PCR, run for roughly 6 to 11 cycles, which used a sample-barcoded 5' primer along with a J-beta primer mix. TCRdb itself ran the 5' RACE reads through MiXCR, one entry per CDR3 protein. Among about 720,000 distinct CDR3 sequences, about 20% were seen once, and the ten largest hold 22%. On this clonotype: The antigen is unknown.

Study-level findings and limits: Roughly linear age-related decline in beta diversity appeared, significant by age approximately 43. Whereas aged donors had fewer naive CD4+ cells, long-lived donors had more of them and higher diversity.

Between the trimmed V and J ends, which lost 6 bases and 2 bases, there was a span of 10 bases. This CDR3 comprises 14 residues. Looked up from germline, CDR1 is SGHVS and CDR2 is FNYEAQ. V gene TRBV7-6 combines with J gene TRBJ2-2; no clear D gene. The origin of this receptor is a man between 65 and 85 years old in good health. Sequenced input: blood. This chain's CDR3 is CASRIEPNTGELFF. The DNA for the CDR3 is TGTGCCAGCAGGATTGAGCCCAACACCGGGGAGCTGTTTTTT.